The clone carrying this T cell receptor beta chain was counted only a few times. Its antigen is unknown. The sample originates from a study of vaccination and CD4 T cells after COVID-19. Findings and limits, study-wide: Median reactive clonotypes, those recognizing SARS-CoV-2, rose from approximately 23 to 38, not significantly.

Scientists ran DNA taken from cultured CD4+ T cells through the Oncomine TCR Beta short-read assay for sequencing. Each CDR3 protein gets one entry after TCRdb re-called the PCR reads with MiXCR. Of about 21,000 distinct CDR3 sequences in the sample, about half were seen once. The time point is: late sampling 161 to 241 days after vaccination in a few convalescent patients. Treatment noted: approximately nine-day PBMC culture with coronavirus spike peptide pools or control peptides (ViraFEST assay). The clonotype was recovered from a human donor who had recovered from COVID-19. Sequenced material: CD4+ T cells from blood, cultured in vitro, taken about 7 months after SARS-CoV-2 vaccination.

The CDR3 sequence is CASKLYFNTEAFF. Written as DNA, the CDR3 is TGTGCCAGCAAACTGTACTTCAACACTGAAGCTTTCTTT. The chain couples TRBV27 to TRBJ1-1; D is undetermined. Germline V CDR1 and CDR2: MNHEY, SMNVEV (reference sequence). The V end was cut by 7 bases, the J end by 2 bases, with 11 bases between. The CDR3 is 13 residues long.